Below are 8 T cell receptor beta chains sequenced from a single sample in a study of low-dose radiotherapy and immunotherapy resistance in tumors. cDNA synthesis used a TRAV/TRBV-specific primer set for both chains. A roughly 20-cycle PCR with a constant-region primer and V-primer adapter amplified TCRs. In TCRdb, the reads were re-called with MiXCR into one record per CDR3 protein. Of tens of thousands of distinct CDR3 sequences in the sample, roughly 30% are singletons; the top ten hold around 10%. Time point denoted: before trial treatment. The sample here was PBMCs, taken before treatment. These receptors were obtained from a female donor with ovarian cancer.

This clonotype was picked up many times. V usage is TRBV6-2 or TRBV6-3 and J usage is TRBJ2-6; 8 bases are a match to TRBD1. The CDR3 loop spans 19 amino acids. J lost 1 base, V lost 5 bases, and 13 bases had no gene match. Looked up from germline, CDR1 is MNHEY and CDR2 is SVGEGT. The CDR3 bases are TGTGCCAGCAGTGAAGGTTCGGCAGGGGGCTGGTCTGGGGCCAACGTCCTGACTTTC. Translation: CASSEGSAGGWSGANVLTF.

Many counts were recorded for this clonotype. The chain has TRBV6-2 or TRBV6-3 and TRBJ2-7; D not resolved. Germline V gives CDR1 MNHEY, CDR2 SVGEGT. The CDR3 consists of 16 residues. Trimming removed 5 bases at V and 1 base at J, with 18 bases between. CDR3 protein: CASSAPFGVMSYEQYF. The CDR3 bases are TGTGCCAGCAGTGCCCCGTTTGGGGTAATGTCCTACGAGCAGTACTTC.

Ten or more counts support this clonotype. The chain carries TRBV28 and TRBJ2-1; D is perhaps TRBD1 (6 bases). Trimming left V 7 bases short and J 8 bases short, with 9 bases between. The CDR3 loop spans 11 amino acids. From germline, CDR1 is MDHEN and CDR2 SYDVKM. The CDR3 here is CASTEGDEQFF. For the CDR3, the DNA is TGTGCCAGCACAGAGGGGGATGAGCAGTTCTTC. Combining the CDR3 with reference TRBV28 and TRBJ2-1 gives the whole variable domain DVKVTQSSRYLVKRTGEKVFLECVQDMDHENMFWYRQDPGLGLRLIYFSYDVKMKEKGDIPEGYSVSREKKERFSLILESASTNQTSMYLCASTEGDEQFFGPGTRLTVL.

Comments on this clonotype: This is likely an artifact of a read error, given a far larger clone one base away. This sequence joins TRBV10-3 and TRBJ2-7; no clear D. The CDR3 is made up of 14 amino acids. The ends were cut back, 5 bases at V and 2 bases at J, with 13 bases in the middle. Germline V CDR1 and CDR2: ENHRY, SYGVKD. The CDR3 region has the DNA TGTGCCATCAGTTACCGGAACGGACCCTACGAGCAGTACTTC. Amino acid sequence: CAISYRNGPYEQYF.

This chain links TRBV3-1 with TRBJ2-5; the D is unclear. V was clipped by 4 bases and J by 3 bases, with 6 bases between them. The CDR3 totals 12 residues. Germline assignment: CDR1 LGHDT and CDR2 YNNKEL (reference sequence). In nucleotides, the CDR3 is TGTGCCAGCAGCCCGATCGAAGAGACCCAGTACTTC. Encoded protein: CASSPIEETQYF.

This chain uses TRBV12-3 or TRBV12-4 with TRBJ2-3; no clear D gene. The CDR3 is 14 amino acids. The V end lost 3 bases, the J end lost 2 bases, and 9 bases lay between the germline ends. In nucleotides, the CDR3 is TGTGCCAGCAGTTTTAGACTCTCCACAGATACGCAGTATTTT. Translated, it gives CASSFRLSTDTQYF.

This clonotype was seen at least ten times. The chain joins TRBV5-5 to TRBJ1-1; D gene unclear. The germline V gene encodes CDR1 SGHKS and CDR2 YYEKEE (reference sequence). V was cut by 1 base and J by 4 bases, with 8 bases left in between. The CDR3 runs to 13 residues. CDR3 protein: CASSLLRGTEAFF. The CDR3 DNA follows: TGTGCCAGCAGCTTGCTACGGGGCACTGAAGCTTTCTTT.

This clonotype was seen at least ten times. The V call is TRBV29-1, the J call TRBJ2-7, with D hard to call. Germline V gene lookup returns CDR1 SQVTM and CDR2 ANQGSEA. CDR3 length equals 14 residues. The germline V and J ends were trimmed by 0 bases and 2 bases, with 11 bases remaining between them. The CDR3 loop is CSVEEYGSTYEQYF. The CDR3 DNA sequence: TGCAGCGTTGAAGAGTATGGCAGTACCTACGAGCAGTACTTC.